The subject of this entry is one TCR beta chain. This clonotype appeared a few times. This clone's antigen is unknown. No much larger clonotype is one base removed from it; base qualities were not supplied. Inclusive of the bounding cysteine and phenylalanine, the CDR3 is 16 residues long. Just CDR3 DNA is preserved here, 48 bases in frame from base 1. Based on the germline V gene, the CDR1 and CDR2 sequences are SGHRS and YFSETQ. V trim: 4 bases; J trim: 1 base; unmatched bases: 10. This sample was taken from a study (dated by TCRdb to 2015 to 2017). With respect to the entire study: The study set out to test whether tumor-infiltrating Tregs in breast cancer get recruited from blood Tregs or are instead converted in situ from other CD4+ T cell subsets.

To purify naive CD4+ T cells, the Miltenyi Naive CD4+ T Cell Isolation kit was used, and CD25 microbeads served to deplete Tregs. Tregs, naive and memory CD4+ T cells from tumor, blood and ipsilateral draining lymph nodes of about five breast cancer patients underwent full-length TCR alpha and beta sequencing. Tumor tissue and lymph nodes from ipsilateral axillary dissection were perfused with PBS, minced and digested with collagenase I and hyaluronidase. Sorted cell populations were confirmed by FACS to exceed 90% purity. Amplification of full-length TCR variable regions was done by 5' RACE PCR using constant-region reverse primers, and this step was followed by semi-nested PCR with Nested Universal Primer A. Using the ReliaPrep RNA Cell Miniprep System, total RNA was extracted, and the SMARTer RACE 5'/3' Kit was then used to reverse transcribe the RNA into 5'RACE-ready cDNA. An Illumina MiSeq was used to sequence the full-length TCR alpha and beta libraries, which had been barcoded with multiplex adaptors. The paper's processing steps were these. Sequencing data were pooled across the five patients for each of nine subset-tissue groups and compared by unsupervised clustering of TCR gene usage. The Morisita-Horn index, with shared sequences weighted by their contribution to each repertoire, was used to calculate repertoire similarity. TCRdb trimmed public reads at Q25 via fastp, called clones via MiXCR and kept in-frame beta chains. Records with the same CDR3 protein are collapsed into one entry carrying the most frequent genes and DNA. What appears here as the V and J calls and clone size reflects TCRdb's work, not the paper's. Here the sample has fewer than 65,000 distinct CDR3 sequences; around 30% occur a single time. The ten largest make up roughly 2.5% of the sample.

Findings and caveats that apply to the study as a whole: Rather than covering whole repertoires, validation in the larger cohort was restricted to a single TCR beta V-J rearrangement. Tumor-infiltrating Treg TCR alpha and beta sequences overlapped most with tumor naive CD4+ T cells, then with blood naive CD4+ T cells. In terms of TCR gene usage, tumor memory CD4+ T cells clustered together with blood and lymph node memory CD4+ cells, as well as with lymph node naive CD4+ cells.

Specimen: tumor-infiltrating naive CD4+ T cells sorted from the breast tumor. The sample's cell subset or site, from its label and the paper: naive CD4+ T cells, CD4+CD45RA+CD25-. The source of this sequence is a female donor with breast cancer. The rearranged segments are TRBV5-1 and TRBJ1-2; 7 of the junction bases match TRBD1. The CDR3 region reads CASSLMGQSDNYGYTF. The DNA sequence is given as TGCGCCAGCAGCCTCATGGGACAGTCGGATAACTATGGCTACACCTTC.